Sequencing of this TCR beta chain was carried out in a study of T-cell memory formation after mild COVID-19. Points from the study as a whole: Memory cells collected pre-infection included some clones that later responded, suggesting cross-reactive memory joined. Clones contracting over day 15 to 85 were CD4/CD8 balanced, with later expanders leaning CD4+. Shrinking CD4+ clones were chiefly CM and EM; CD8+ ones were chiefly EMRA.

The CDR3 spans 17 residues. Trimming took off 4 bases at V and 2 bases at J, with 20 bases between the two ends. Germline CDR1 reads MNHEY; CDR2 reads SVGEGT. This clonotype has a handful of counts. Its antigen is not known. Each CDR3 protein is one row after TCRdb ran MiXCR on the 5' RACE reads. The sample has 40,000 to 45,000 distinct CDR3 sequences, about a tenth seen once; the top ten hold about an eighth. This receptor was taken from an adult woman who had mild COVID-19 (a few samples of this study predate the infection). Cell type and time point are not known. The chain uses TRBV6-2 or TRBV6-3 and TRBJ1-1, with D possibly being TRBD1 (5 bases). The sequencing input was PBMCs or a T cell subset sorted from them (not recorded which). CDR3 loop: CASSSGTPEGLNTEAFF. In DNA form, the CDR3 reads TGTGCCAGCAGTTCGGGGACTCCCGAGGGGCTCAACACTGAAGCTTTCTTT.